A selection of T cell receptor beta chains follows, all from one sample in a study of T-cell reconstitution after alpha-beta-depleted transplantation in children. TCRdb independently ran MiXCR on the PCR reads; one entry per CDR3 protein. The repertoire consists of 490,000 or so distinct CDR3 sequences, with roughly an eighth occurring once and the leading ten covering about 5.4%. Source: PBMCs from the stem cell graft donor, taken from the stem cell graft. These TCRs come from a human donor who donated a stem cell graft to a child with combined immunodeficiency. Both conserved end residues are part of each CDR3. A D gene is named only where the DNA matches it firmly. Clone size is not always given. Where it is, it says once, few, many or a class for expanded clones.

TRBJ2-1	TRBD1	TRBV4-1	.	TGCGCCAGCAGCCAACCGACAGGGGGAGTCAGCAATGAGCAGTTCTTC	CASSQPTGGVSNEQFF
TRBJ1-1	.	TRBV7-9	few	TGTGCCAGCAGGTCCGGGGAGGGTACGGGGAACACTGAAGCTTTCTTT	CASRSGEGTGNTEAFF
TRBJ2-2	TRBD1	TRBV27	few	TGTGCCAGCGCACTCGGGACAGCTTGGGCCGGGGAGCTGTTTTTT	CASALGTAWAGELFF
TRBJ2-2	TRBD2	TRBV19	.	TGTGCCAGTAGTATAGGGCCTAGCGGGATCGGGGAGCTGTTTTTT	CASSIGPSGIGELFF
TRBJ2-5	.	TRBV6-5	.	TGTGCCAGCAGGTTATCGGGGCAAGAGACCCAGTACTTC	CASRLSGQETQYF
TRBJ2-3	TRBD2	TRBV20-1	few	TGCAGTGCTAGAGGTCTAGCGGGAGGGCCCCCAGATACGCAGTATTTT	CSARGLAGGPPDTQYF
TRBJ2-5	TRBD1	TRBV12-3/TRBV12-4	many	TGTGCCAGCAGTTCGGGGACAGGGGAAGGAAAGACCCAGTACTTC	CASSSGTGEGKTQYF
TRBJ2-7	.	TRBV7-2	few	TGTGCCAGCAGCCCCAACCAGGGGTCGTGGTACGAGCAGTACTTC	CASSPNQGSWYEQYF
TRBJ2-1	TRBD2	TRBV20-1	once	TGCAGTGCTAGAGAAGAGACTAGCGGGAGTTACTCCTACAATGAGCAGTTCTTC	CSAREETSGSYSYNEQFF
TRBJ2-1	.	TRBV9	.	TGTGCCAGCAGCACGGGACCCCTGTTGAATGAGCAGTTCTTC	CASSTGPLLNEQFF
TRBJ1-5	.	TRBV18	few	TGTGCCAGCTCACCAATTGGGCGGAATCAGCCCCAGCATTTT	CASSPIGRNQPQHF
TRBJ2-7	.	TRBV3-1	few	TGTGCCAGCAGCCCTGGAGACAGCGCCTACGAGCAGTACTTC	CASSPGDSAYEQYF
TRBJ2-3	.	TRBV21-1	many	TGTGCCAGAGAATCGAGCACAGATACGCAGTATTTT	CARESSTDTQYF
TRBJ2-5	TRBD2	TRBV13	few	TGTGCCAGCAGCCCGAGGGGCCTAGCGGAAGAGACCCAGTACTTC	CASSPRGLAEETQYF
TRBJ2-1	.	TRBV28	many	TGTGCCAGCAGTCGATATGAGCAGTTCTTC	CASSRYEQFF
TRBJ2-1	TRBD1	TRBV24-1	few	TGTGCCACCCCGCCCCCACAGGGGGCGAATGAGCAGTTCTTC	CATPPPQGANEQFF
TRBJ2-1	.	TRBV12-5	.	TGTGCTAGTGGTTTCCCCGACCGAAACTACGGTGAGCAGTTCTTC	CASGFPDRNYGEQFF
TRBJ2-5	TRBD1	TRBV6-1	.	TGTGCCAGCAAGGGACAGGGGGCAAGGGAGACCCAGTACTTC	CASKGQGARETQYF
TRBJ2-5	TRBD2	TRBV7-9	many	TGTGCCACCACAGAAAGCGGGAGGGAGACCCAGTACTTC	CATTESGRETQYF
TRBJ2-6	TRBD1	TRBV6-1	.	TGTGCCAGCAGTCCCGGGACAGGGTACTCTGGGGCCAACGTCCTGACTTTC	CASSPGTGYSGANVLTF
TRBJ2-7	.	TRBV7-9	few	TGTGCCAGCAGCTTACAGGGGTCGGGCTCCTACGAGCAGTACTTC	CASSLQGSGSYEQYF
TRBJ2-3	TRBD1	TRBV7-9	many	TGTGCCAGCAACCCTTCTCCGGGGACAGGGTCAGATACGCAGTATTTT	CASNPSPGTGSDTQYF
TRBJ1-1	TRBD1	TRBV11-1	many	TGTGCCAGCAGCTTATGGGGAACGGACAGGGGGCCGCGGAGTGAAGCTTTCTTT	CASSLWGTDRGPRSEAFF
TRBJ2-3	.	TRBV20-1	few	TGCAGTGCTAGGGATACGCAGTATTTT	CSARDTQYF
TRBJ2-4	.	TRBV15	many	TGTGCCACCAGCAGAGATGGTGAGGGATTAGCCAAAAACATTCAGTACTTC	CATSRDGEGLAKNIQYF
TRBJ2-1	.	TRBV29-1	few	TGCAGCGTTGGAAAACAGAACAATGAGCAGTTCTTC	CSVGKQNNEQFF
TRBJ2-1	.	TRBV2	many	TGTGCCAGCAACCGGTTGTCGCTCGATAATGAGCAGTTCTTC	CASNRLSLDNEQFF
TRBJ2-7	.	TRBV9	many	TGTGCCAGCAGCGACGGGACATTCCCTTACGAGCAGTACTTC	CASSDGTFPYEQYF
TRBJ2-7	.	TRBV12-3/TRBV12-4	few	TGTGCCAGCAATACAGGTTCCTACGAGCAGTACTTC	CASNTGSYEQYF
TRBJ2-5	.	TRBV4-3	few	TGCGCCAGCAGCCAAGGGGCACCCCAAGAGACCCAGTACTTC	CASSQGAPQETQYF
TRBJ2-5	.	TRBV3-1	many	TGTGCCAGCAGCCAATCCCTCATCCAAGAGACCCAGTACTTC	CASSQSLIQETQYF
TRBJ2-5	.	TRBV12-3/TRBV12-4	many	TGTGCCAGCAGTTTCAAGGAGACCCAGTACTTC	CASSFKETQYF
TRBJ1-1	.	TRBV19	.	TGTGCCAGTAGTATAGGGCGTGTAAGCATGAACACTGAAGCTTTCTTT	CASSIGRVSMNTEAFF
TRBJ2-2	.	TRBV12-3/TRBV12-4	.	TGTGCCAGCAGTTCCCCCGGGGTATTCGCCGGGGAGCTGTTTTTT	CASSSPGVFAGELFF
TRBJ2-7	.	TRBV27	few	TGTGCCAGCAATCTCCGGGGAGGCAACTACGAGCAGTACTTC	CASNLRGGNYEQYF
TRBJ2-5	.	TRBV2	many	TGTGCCAGCAGTGAAAGAAAGCGGTCGAGGAAGGAGACCCAGTACTTC	CASSERKRSRKETQYF
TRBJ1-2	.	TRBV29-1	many	TGCAGCGTTGGGGCCCGGTACTATGGCTACACCTTC	CSVGARYYGYTF
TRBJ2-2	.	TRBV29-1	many	TGCAGCGTGCTAGTGGACACCGGGGAGCTGTTTTTT	CSVLVDTGELFF
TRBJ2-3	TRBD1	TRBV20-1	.	TGCAGTGCTAGAGGCCTAACCGGGACAGGGGGTCTTACGCAGTATTTT	CSARGLTGTGGLTQYF
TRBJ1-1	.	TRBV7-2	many	TGTGCCAGCAGCTTTCGAGTGACTGAAGCTTTCTTT	CASSFRVTEAFF
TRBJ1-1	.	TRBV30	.	TGTGCCTGGAGTGTAAATCTGAACACTGAAGCTTTCTTT	CAWSVNLNTEAFF
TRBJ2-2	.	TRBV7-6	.	TGTGCCAGCAGCTCTAGCGCCGGCACCGGGGAGCTGTTTTTT	CASSSSAGTGELFF
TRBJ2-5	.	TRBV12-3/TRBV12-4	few	TGTGCCAGCAGTTTAGCGACATGGGAGACCCAGTACTTC	CASSLATWETQYF
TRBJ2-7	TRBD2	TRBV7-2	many	TGTGCCAGCAGCCAACCTAGGACTAGCGGAACCTACGAGCAGTACTTC	CASSQPRTSGTYEQYF
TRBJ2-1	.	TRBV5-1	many	TGCGCCAGCAGCTTGATCAGTTTGGAGCAGTTCTTC	CASSLISLEQFF
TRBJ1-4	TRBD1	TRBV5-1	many	TGCGCCAGCAGCTTGGGGGACAGGGGTACTGAAAAACTGTTTTTT	CASSLGDRGTEKLFF
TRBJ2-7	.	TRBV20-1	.	TGCAGTGCTAGGGGGCGACTAGGACACTACGAGCAGTACTTC	CSARGRLGHYEQYF
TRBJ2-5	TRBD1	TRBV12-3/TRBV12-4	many	TGTGCCAGCAGTTTTAAAACAGGGGAAGCGACCCAGTACTTC	CASSFKTGEATQYF
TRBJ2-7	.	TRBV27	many	TGTGCCAGCAGTTTTTCGGTCTCCTACGAGCAGTACTTC	CASSFSVSYEQYF
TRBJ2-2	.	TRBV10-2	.	TGCGCCAGCAGCCGCCCCGGGACCAACACCGGGGAGCTGTTTTTT	CASSRPGTNTGELFF
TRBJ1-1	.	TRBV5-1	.	TGCGCCAGCAAAAGTCGGGACCCGAACACTGAAGCTTTCTTT	CASKSRDPNTEAFF